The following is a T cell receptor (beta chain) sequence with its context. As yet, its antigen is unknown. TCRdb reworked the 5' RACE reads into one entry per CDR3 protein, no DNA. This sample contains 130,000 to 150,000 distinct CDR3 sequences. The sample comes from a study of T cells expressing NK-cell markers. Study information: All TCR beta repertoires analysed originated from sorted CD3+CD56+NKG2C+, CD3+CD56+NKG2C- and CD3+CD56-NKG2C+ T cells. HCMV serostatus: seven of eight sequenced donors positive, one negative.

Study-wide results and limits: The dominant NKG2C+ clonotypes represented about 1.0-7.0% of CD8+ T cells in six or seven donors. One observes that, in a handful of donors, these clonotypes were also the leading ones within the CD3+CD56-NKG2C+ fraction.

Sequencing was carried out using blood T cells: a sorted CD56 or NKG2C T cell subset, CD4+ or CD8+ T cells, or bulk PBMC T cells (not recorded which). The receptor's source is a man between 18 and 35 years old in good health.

CDR3 loop: CASSLVSVLGELFF. The chain has TRBV5-1 and TRBJ2-2. Germline V CDR1 and CDR2: SGHRS, YFSETQ. The CDR3 is 14 residues long.